This T cell receptor beta chain originates from a study of blood T cell repertoires in COVID-19. About the study: Material from acute and convalescent COVID-19 was sourced from the United States, Italy and Spain. T cells, B-cell-depleted T cells, or PBMCs supplied cDNA or gDNA.

One Seattle source followed patients from active infection through their disease course. Per germline, CDR1 MNHEY and CDR2 SVGAGI. The CDR3 runs to 15 residues. V lost 7 bases, J lost 6 bases, and 13 bases stayed unmatched. Under the authors' procedure: Reference gene primer amplification yielded estimated nucleated cell counts. TCRdb's copy holds only in-frame clones and misses some; the assay was immunoSEQ multiplex PCR. D and trimming were read from the DNA, whereas the V and J calls and clone size are those reported in that table. This table has more than 300,000 clones, roughly 89% appearing once.

The sample was peripheral blood. The rearrangement joins TRBV6-5 to TRBJ2-7, with 9 positions matching TRBD2. The sequence came from a woman aged 40 to 50 with COVID-19, enrolled during active disease. The CDR3 reads CASTFIAGAGSEQYF. The CDR3 DNA follows: TGTGCCAGCACCTTTATAGCGGGAGCCGGGAGCGAGCAGTACTTC.